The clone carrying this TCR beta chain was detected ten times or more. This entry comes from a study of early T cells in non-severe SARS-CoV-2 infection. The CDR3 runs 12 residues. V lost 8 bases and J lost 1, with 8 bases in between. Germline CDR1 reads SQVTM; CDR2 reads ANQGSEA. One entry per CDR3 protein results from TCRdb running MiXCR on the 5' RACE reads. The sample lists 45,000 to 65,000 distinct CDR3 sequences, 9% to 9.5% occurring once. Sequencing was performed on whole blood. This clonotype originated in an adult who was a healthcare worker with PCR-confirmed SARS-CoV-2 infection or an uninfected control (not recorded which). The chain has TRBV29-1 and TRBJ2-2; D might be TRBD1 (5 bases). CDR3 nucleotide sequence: TGCAGCCATCAGGGGAACACCGGGGAGCTGTTTTTT. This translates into CSHQGNTGELFF.